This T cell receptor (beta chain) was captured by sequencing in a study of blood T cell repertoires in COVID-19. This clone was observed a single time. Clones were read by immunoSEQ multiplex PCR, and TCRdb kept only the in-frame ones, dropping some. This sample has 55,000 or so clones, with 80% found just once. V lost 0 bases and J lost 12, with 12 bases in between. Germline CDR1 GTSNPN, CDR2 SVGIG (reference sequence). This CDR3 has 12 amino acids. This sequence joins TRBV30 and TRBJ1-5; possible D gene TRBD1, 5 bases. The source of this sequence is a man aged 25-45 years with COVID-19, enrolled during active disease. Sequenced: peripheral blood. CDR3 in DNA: TGTGCCTGGAGTGTTGGGAGGGACCTCCAGCATTTT. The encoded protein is CAWSVGRDLQHF.